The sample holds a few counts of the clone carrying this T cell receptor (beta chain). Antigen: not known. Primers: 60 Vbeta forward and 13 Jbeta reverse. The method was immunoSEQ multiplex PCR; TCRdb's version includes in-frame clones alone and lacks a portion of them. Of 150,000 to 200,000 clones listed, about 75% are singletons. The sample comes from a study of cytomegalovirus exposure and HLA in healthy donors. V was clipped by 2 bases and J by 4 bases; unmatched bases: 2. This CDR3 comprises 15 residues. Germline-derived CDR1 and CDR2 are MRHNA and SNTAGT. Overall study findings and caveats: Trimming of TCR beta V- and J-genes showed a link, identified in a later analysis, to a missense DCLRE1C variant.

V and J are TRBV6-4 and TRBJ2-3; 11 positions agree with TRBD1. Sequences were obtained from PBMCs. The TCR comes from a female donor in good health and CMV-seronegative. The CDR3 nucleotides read TGTGCCAGCAGTGACCGGACAGGGGGCGCAGATACGCAGTATTTT. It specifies CASSDRTGGADTQYF.